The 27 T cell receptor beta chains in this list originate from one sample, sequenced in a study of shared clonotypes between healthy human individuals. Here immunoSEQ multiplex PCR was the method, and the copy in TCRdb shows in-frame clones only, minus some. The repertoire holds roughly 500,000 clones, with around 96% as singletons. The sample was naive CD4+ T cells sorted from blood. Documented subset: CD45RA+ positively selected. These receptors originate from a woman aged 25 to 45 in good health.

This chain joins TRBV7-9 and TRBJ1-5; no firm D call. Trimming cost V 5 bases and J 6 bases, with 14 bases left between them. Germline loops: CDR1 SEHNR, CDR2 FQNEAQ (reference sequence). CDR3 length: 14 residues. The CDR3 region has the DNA TGTGCCAGCAGCAATGAGCGGACGGGTCAGCCCCAGCATTTT. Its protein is CASSNERTGQPQHF.

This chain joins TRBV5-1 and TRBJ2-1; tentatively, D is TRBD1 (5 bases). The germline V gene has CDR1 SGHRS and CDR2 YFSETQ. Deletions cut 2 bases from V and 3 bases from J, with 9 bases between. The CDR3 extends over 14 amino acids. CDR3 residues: CASSFAGRYNEQFF. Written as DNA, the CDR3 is TGCGCCAGCAGCTTCGCAGGGCGCTACAATGAGCAGTTCTTC. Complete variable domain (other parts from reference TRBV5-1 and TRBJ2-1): KAGVTQTPRYLIKTRGQQVTLSCSPISGHRSVSWYQQTPGQGLQFLFEYFSETQRNKGNFPGRFSGRQFSNSRSEMNVSTLELGDSALYLCASSFAGRYNEQFFGPGTRLTVL.

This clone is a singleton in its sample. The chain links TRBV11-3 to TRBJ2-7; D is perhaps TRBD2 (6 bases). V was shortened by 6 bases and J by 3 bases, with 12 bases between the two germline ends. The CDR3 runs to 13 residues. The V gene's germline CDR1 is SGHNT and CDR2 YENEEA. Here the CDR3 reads CASSPGLYYEQYF. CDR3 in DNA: TGTGCCAGCAGTCCGGGACTTTACTACGAGCAGTACTTC. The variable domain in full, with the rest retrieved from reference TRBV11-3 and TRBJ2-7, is EAGVVQSPRYKIIEKKQPVAFWCNPISGHNTLYWYLQNLGQGPELLIRYENEEAVDDSQLPKDRFSAERLKGVDSTLKIQPAELGDSAVYLCASSPGLYYEQYFGPGTRLTVT.

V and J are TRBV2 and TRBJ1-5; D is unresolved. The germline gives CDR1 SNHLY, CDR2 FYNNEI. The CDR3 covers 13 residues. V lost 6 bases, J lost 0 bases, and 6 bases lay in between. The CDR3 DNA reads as TGTGCCAGCAGAACCTATAGCAATCAGCCCCAGCATTTT. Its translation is CASRTYSNQPQHF.

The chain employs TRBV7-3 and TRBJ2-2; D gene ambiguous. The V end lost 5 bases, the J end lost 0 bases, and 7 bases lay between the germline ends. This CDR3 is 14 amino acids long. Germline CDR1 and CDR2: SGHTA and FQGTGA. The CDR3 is CASSPDPNTGELFF. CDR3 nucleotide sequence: TGTGCCAGCAGCCCCGACCCGAACACCGGGGAGCTGTTTTTT.

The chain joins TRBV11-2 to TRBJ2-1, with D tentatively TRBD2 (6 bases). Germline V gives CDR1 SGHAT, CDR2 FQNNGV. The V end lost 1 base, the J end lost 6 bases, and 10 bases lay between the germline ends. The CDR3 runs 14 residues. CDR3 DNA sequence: TGTGCCAGCAGCTTAGTCGGAGGGAGCAATGAGCAGTTCTTC. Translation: CASSLVGGSNEQFF.

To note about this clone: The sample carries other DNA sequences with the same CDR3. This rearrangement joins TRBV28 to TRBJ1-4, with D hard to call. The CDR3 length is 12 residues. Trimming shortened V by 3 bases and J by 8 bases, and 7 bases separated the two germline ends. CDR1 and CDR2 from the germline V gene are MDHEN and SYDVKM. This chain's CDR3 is CASSFGGEKLFF. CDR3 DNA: TGTGCCAGCAGTTTTGGCGGAGAAAAACTGTTTTTT.

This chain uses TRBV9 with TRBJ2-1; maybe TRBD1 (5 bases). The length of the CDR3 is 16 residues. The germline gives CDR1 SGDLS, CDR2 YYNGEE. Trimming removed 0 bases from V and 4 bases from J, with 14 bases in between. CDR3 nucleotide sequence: TGTGCCAGCAGCGTAGGGACAAATTCCGGTTACAATGAGCAGTTCTTC. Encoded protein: CASSVGTNSGYNEQFF.

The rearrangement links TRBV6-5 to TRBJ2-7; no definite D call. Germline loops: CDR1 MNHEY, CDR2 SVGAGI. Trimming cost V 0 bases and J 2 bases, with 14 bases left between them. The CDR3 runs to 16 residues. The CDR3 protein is CASSYSTAPTPYEQYF. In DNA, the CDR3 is TGTGCCAGCAGTTACTCGACGGCACCGACACCCTACGAGCAGTACTTC.

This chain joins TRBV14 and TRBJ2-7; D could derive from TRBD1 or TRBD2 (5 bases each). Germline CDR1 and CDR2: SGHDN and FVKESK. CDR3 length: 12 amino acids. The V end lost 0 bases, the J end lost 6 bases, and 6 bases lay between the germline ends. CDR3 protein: CASSQERGEQYF. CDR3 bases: TGTGCCAGCAGCCAAGAGAGGGGCGAGCAGTACTTC.

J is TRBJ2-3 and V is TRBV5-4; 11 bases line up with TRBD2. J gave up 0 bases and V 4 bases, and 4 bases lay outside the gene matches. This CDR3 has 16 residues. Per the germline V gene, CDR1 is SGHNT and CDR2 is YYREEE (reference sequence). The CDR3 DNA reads TGTGCCAGCAGCCGAGGGACTAGCGGTAGCACAGATACGCAGTATTTT. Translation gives CASSRGTSGSTDTQYF.

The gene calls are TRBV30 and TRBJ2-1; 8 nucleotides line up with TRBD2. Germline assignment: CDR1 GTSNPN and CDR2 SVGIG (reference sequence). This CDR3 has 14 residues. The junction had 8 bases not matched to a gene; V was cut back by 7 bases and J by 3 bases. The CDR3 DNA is TGTGCCTACCGAACGAGCGGGAGCTACAATGAGCAGTTCTTC. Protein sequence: CAYRTSGSYNEQFF.

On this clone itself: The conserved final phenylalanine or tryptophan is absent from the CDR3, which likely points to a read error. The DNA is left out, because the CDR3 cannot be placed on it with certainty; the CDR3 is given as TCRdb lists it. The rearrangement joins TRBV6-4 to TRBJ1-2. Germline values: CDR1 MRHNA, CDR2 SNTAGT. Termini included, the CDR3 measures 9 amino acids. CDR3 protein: CASGGGGLL.

The CDR3 DNA follows: TGTGCCAGTAGCTCCATAGCCAGCCGGATTAATGAGCAGTTCTTC. This sequence encodes CASSSIASRINEQFF. The genes are TRBV19 and TRBJ2-1, with no clear D. The CDR3 contains 15 residues. The germline V gene has CDR1 LNHDA and CDR2 SQIVND (reference sequence). The V gene lost 6 bases and the J gene lost 7 bases, with 19 bases spanning the gap.

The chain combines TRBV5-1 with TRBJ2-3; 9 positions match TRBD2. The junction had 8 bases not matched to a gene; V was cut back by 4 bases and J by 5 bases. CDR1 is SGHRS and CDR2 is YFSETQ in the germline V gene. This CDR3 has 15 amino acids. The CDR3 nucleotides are TGCGCCAGCAGCCTACCGCGACTAGCGGAAGATACGCAGTATTTT. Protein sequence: CASSLPRLAEDTQYF. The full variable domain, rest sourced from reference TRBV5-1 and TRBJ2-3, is KAGVTQTPRYLIKTRGQQVTLSCSPISGHRSVSWYQQTPGQGLQFLFEYFSETQRNKGNFPGRFSGRQFSNSRSEMNVSTLELGDSALYLCASSLPRLAEDTQYFGPGTRLTVL.

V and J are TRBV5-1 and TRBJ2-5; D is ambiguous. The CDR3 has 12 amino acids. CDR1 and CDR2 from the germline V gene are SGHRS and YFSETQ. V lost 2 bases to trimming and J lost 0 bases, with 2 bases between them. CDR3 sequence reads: CASSFYQETQYF. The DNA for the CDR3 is TGCGCCAGCAGCTTTTACCAAGAGACCCAGTACTTC.

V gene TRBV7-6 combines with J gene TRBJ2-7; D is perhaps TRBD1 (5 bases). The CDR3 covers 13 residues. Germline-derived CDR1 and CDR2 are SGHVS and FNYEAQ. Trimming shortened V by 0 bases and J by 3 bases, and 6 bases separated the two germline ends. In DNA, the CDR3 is TGTGCCAGCAGCTTAGCGCAGGGCTACGAGCAGTACTTC. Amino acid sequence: CASSLAQGYEQYF.

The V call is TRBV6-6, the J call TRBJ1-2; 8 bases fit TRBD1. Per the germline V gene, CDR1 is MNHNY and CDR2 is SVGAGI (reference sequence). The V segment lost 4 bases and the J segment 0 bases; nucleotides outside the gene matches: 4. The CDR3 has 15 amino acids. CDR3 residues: CASSSTGAANYGYTF. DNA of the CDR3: TGTGCCAGCAGTTCGACAGGGGCAGCTAACTATGGCTACACCTTC.

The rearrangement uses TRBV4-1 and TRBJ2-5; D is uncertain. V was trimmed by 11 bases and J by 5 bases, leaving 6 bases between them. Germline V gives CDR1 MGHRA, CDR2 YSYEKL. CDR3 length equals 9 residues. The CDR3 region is CAVLETQYF. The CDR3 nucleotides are TGCGCCGTTTTGGAGACCCAGTACTTC.

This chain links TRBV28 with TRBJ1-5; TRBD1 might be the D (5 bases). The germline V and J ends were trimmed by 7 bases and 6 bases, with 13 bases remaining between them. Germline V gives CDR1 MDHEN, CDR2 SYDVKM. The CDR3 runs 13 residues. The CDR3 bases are TGTGCCAGCATTAGGGGTTCTGGTCAGCCCCAGCATTTT. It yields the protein CASIRGSGQPQHF. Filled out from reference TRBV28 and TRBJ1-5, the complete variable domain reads DVKVTQSSRYLVKRTGEKVFLECVQDMDHENMFWYRQDPGLGLRLIYFSYDVKMKEKGDIPEGYSVSREKKERFSLILESASTNQTSMYLCASIRGSGQPQHFGDGTRLSIL.

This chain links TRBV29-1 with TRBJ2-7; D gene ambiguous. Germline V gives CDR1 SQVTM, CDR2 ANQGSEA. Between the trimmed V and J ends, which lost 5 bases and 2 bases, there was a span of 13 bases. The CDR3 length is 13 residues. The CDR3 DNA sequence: TGCAGCGTTTCCCCCGCGTCTACCTACGAGCAGTACTTC. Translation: CSVSPASTYEQYF.

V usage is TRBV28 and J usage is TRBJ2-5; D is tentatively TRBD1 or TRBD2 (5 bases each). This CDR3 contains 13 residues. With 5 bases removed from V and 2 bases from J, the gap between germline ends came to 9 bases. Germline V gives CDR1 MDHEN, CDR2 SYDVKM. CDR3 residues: CASSGTPQETQYF. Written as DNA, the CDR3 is TGTGCCAGCAGTGGGACCCCACAAGAGACCCAGTACTTC.

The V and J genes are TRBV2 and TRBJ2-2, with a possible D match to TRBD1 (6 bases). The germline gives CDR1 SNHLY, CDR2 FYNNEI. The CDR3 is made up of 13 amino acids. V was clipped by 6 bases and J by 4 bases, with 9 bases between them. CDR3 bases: TGTGCCAGCAGCGGACAGACCACCGGGGAGCTGTTTTTT. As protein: CASSGQTTGELFF.

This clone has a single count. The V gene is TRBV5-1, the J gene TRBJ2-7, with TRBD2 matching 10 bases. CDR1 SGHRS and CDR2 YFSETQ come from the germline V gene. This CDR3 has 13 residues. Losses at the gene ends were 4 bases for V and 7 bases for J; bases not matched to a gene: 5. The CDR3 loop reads CASSTLAGVEQYF. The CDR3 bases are TGCGCCAGCAGCACCCTAGCGGGAGTGGAGCAGTACTTC.

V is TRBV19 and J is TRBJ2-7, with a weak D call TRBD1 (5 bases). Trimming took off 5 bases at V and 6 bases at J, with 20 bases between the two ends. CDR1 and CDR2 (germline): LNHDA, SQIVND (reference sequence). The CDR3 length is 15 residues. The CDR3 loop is CASSEGLGRVAEQYF. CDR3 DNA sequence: TGTGCCAGTAGTGAAGGATTGGGCAGGGTGGCCGAGCAGTACTTC.

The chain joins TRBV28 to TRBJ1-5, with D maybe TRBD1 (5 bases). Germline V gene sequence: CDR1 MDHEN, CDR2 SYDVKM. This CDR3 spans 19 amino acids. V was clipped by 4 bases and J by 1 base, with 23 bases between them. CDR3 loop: CASSSSITGQPLSNQPQHF. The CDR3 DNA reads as TGTGCCAGCAGTTCCTCAATTACCGGACAACCCCTAAGCAATCAGCCCCAGCATTTT.

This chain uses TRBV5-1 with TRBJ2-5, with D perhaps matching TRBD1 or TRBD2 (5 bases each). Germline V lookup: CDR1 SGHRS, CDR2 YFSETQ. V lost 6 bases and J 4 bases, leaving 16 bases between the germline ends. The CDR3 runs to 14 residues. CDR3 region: CASIVWPGRETQYF. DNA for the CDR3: TGCGCCAGCATAGTATGGCCGGGGCGAGAGACCCAGTACTTC.